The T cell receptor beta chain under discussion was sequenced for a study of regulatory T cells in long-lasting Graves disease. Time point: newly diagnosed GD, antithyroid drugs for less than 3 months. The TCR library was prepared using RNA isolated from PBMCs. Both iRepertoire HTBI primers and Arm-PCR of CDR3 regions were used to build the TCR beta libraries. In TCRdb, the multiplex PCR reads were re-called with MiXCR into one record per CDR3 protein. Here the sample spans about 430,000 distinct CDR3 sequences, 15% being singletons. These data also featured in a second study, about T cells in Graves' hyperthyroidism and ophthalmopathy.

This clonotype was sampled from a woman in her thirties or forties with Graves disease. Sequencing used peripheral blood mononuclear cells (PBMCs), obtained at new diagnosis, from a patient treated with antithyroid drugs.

CDR3 in amino acids: CASSSARTGGEETQYF. DNA for the CDR3: TGTGCCAGCAGCTCAGCCCGGACAGGGGGGGAGGAGACCCAGTACTTC. The chain couples TRBV11-1 to TRBJ2-5; 10 bases agree with TRBD1. From germline, CDR1 is SGHAT and CDR2 FQDESV (reference sequence). V shed 4 bases and J 5 bases; nucleotides not matched to a gene: 10. There are 16 residues in the CDR3.